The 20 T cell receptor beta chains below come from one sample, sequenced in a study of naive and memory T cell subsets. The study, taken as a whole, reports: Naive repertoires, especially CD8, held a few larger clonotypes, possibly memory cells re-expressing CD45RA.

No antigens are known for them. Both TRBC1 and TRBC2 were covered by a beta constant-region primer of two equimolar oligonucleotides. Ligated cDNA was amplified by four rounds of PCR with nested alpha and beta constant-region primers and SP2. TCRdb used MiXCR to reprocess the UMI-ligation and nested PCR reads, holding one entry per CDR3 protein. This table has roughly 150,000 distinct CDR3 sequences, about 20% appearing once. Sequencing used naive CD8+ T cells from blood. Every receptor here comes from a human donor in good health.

The CDR3 DNA is TGTGCCAGCAGTTACGGGGGGAAGTCGACTAGCGGAAACAATGAGCAGTTCTTC. The encoded protein is CASSYGGKSTSGNNEQFF. The chain has TRBV6-5 and TRBJ2-1, with TRBD2 identical over 9 bases. In germline, CDR1 is MNHEY, CDR2 SVGAGI. After removal of 2 bases from V and 5 bases from J, the junction contained 13 bases not matched to a gene. The CDR3 runs to 18 residues.

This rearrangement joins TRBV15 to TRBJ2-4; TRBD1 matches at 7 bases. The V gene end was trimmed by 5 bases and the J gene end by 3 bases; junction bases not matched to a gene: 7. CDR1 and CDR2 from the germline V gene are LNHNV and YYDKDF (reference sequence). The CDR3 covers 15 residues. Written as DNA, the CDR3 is TGTGCCACCAGCCATCCGGGACAGCACAAAAACATTCAGTACTTC. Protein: CATSHPGQHKNIQYF.

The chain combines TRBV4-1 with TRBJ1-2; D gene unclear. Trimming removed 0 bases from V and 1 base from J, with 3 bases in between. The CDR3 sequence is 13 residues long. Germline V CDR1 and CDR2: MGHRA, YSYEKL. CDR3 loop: CASSQENNYGYTF. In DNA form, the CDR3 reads TGCGCCAGCAGCCAAGAGAATAACTATGGCTACACCTTC.

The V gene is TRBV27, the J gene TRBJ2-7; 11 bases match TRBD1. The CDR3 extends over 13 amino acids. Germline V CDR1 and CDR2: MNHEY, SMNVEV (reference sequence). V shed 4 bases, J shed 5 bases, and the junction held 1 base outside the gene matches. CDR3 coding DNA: TGTGCCAGCAGTTGGGACAGGGGGGACGAGCAGTACTTC. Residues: CASSWDRGDEQYF.

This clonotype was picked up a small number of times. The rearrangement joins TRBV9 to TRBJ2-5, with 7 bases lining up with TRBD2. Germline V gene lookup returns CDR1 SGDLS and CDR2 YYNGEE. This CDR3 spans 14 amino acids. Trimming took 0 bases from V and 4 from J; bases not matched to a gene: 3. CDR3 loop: CASSVDGGRETQYF. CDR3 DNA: TGTGCCAGCAGCGTAGATGGCGGGAGAGAGACCCAGTACTTC.

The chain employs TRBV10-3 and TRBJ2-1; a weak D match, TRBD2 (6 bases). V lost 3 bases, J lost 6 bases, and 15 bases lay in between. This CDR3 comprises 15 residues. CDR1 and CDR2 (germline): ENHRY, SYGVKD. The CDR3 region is CAISDPRELRNEQFF. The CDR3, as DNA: TGTGCCATCAGTGATCCCCGGGAGCTGCGCAATGAGCAGTTCTTC.

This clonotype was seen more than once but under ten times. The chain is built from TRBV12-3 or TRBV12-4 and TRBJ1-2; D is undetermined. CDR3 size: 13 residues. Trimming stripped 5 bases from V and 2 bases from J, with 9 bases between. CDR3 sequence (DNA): TGTGCCAGCAGTCCTCAGATGAACTATGGCTACACCTTC. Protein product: CASSPQMNYGYTF.

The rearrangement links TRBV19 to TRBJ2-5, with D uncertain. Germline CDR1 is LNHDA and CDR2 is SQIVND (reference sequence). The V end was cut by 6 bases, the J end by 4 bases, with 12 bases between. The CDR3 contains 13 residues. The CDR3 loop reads CASSVRVRETQYF. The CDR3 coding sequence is TGTGCCAGTAGCGTACGGGTGAGAGAGACCCAGTACTTC. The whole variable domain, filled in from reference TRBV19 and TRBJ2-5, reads DGGITQSPKYLFRKEGQNVTLSCEQNLNHDAMYWYRQDPGQGLRLIYYSQIVNDFQKGDIAEGYSVSREKKESFPLTVTSAQKNPTAFYLCASSVRVRETQYFGPGTRLLVL.

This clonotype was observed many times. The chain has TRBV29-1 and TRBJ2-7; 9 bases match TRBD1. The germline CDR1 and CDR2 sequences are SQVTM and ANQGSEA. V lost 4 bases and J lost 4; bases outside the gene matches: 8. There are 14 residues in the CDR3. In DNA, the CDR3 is TGCAGCGTTGTTGTGACAGGGGGTCTTTACGAGCAGTACTTC. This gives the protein CSVVVTGGLYEQYF.

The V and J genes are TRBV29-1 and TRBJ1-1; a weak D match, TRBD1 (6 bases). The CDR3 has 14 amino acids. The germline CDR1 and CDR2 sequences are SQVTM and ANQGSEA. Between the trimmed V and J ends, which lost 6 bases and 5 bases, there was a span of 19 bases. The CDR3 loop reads CSVVRGGFGTEAFF. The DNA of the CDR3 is TGCAGCGTGGTCCGGGGGGGCTTTGGGACTGAAGCTTTCTTT.

The CDR3 coding sequence is TGTGCCACCAGCTCGAGGGACAGGGGGTTATCTGAAGCTTTCTTT. Amino acid sequence: CATSSRDRGLSEAFF. The chain combines TRBV15 with TRBJ1-1, with 11 bases lining up with TRBD1. The CDR3 sequence is 15 residues long. The germline V gene encodes CDR1 LNHNV and CDR2 YYDKDF (reference sequence). The trim removed 5 bases at V and 6 bases at J, leaving 8 bases unmatched.

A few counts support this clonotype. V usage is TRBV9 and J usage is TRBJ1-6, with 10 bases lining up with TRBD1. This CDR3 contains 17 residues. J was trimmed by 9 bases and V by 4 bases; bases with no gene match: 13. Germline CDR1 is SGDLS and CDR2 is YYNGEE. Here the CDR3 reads CASSPSGTGASLSPLHF. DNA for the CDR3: TGTGCCAGCAGCCCCTCCGGGACAGGGGCATCTCTTTCACCCCTCCACTTT.

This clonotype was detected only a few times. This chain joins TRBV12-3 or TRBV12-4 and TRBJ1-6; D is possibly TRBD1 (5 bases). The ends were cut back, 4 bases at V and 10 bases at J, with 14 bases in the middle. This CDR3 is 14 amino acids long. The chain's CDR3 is CASSSGGVLSPLHF. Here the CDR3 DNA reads TGTGCCAGCAGTTCGGGGGGGGTTTTGTCACCCCTCCACTTT.

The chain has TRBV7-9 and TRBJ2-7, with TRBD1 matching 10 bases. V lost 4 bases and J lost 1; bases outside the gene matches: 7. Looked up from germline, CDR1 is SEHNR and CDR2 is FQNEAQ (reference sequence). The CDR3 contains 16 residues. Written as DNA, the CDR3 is TGTGCCAGCAGCTGGAACCGGGACAGGGGTTCCTACGAGCAGTACTTC. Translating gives CASSWNRDRGSYEQYF.

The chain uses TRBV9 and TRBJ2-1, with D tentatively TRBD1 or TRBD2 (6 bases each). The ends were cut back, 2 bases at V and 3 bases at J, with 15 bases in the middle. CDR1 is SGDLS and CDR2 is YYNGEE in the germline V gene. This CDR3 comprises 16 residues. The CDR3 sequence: CASSVRGSGFYNEQFF. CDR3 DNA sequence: TGTGCCAGCAGCGTTAGGGGGAGCGGGTTCTACAATGAGCAGTTCTTC.

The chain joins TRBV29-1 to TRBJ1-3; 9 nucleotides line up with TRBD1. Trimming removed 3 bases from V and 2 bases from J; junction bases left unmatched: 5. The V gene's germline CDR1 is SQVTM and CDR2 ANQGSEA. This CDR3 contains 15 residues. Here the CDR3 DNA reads TGCAGCGTTGAGGGACAGGGCTTCGCTGGAAACACCATATATTTT. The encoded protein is CSVEGQGFAGNTIYF.

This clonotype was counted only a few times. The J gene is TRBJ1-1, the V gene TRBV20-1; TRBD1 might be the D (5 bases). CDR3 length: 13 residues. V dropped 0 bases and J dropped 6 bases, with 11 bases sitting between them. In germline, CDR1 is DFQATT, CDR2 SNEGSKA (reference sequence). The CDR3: CSARDLGTPEAFF. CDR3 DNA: TGCAGTGCTAGAGATCTGGGGACCCCTGAAGCTTTCTTT.

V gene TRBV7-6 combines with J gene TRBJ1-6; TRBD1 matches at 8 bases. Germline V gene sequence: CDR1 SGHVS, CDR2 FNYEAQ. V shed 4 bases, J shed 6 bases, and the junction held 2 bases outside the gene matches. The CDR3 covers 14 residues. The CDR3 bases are TGTGCCAGCAGCTCCGACAGGGGTAATTCACCCCTCCACTTT. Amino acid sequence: CASSSDRGNSPLHF.

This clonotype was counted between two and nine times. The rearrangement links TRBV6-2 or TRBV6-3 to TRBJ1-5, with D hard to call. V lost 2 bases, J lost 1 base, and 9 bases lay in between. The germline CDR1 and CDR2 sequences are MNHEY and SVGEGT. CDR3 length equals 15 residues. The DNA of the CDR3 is TGTGCCAGCAGTTACGTTTGGCCGAGCAATCAGCCCCAGCATTTT. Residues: CASSYVWPSNQPQHF.

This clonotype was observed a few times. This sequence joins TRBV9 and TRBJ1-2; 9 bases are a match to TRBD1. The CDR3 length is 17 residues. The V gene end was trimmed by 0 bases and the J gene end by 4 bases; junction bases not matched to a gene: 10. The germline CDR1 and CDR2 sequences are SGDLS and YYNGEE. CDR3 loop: CASSVASQGAIGYGYTF. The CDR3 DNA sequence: TGTGCCAGCAGCGTAGCGTCACAGGGGGCGATAGGCTATGGCTACACCTTC.